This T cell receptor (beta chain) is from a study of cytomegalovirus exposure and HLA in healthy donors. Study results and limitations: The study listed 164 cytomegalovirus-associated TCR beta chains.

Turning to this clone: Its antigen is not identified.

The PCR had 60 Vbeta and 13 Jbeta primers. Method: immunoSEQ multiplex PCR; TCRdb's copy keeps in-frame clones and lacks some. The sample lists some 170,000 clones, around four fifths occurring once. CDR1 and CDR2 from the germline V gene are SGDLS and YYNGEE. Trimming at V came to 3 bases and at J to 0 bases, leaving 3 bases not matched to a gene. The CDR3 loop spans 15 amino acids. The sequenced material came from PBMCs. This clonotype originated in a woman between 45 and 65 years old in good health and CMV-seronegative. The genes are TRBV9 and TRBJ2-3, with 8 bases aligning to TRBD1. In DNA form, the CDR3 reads TGTGCCAGCAGCGAGGGACAGGCCAGCACAGATACGCAGTATTTT. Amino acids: CASSEGQASTDTQYF.